This T cell receptor (beta chain) was observed in a study of technical replicates of blood from a few donors (dated by TCRdb to the late 2010s). With regard to this clone: Its antigen remains unidentified. No clone much larger than this one lies a single base away; base qualities are absent.

The library was produced with the immunoSEQ multiplex PCR assay. Sourced from immuneACCESS, this table was stored by TCRdb with only in-frame sequences that have V and J called. A share of the clones is absent; for the studies checked, an unresolved V gene accounts for under half, and the remainder has no known explanation. The sample records around 75,000 clones, around nine tenths of which are singletons. The ten biggest clones cover approximately 0.27% of the sample. The V and J ends are trimmed by 0 bases and 2 bases, leaving 9 bases between them. The CDR3 holds 15 amino acids from the cysteine to the phenylalanine. Kept here is only the CDR3 DNA, which spans 45 bases and is read in frame from base 1. Per the germline V gene, SGDLS is the CDR1 and YYNGEE is the CDR2.

This clonotype was sampled from a human donor in good health. Sequencing was carried out using T cells isolated from PBMCs. The chain joins TRBV9 to TRBJ1-3; no confident D gene assignment can be made. Here the CDR3 is given as CASSVGAAPGNTIYF. The sequenced DNA: TGTGCCAGCAGCGTAGGGGCAGCCCCTGGAAACACCATATATTTT.